Here is one T cell receptor beta chain with its context. The antigen is not known. This sample stems from a study of shared clonotypes between healthy human individuals. Across the whole study: A donor's plate count was three for CD4 naive and three for CD4 memory; CD8 naive had two and CD8 memory one.

Profiling relied on immunoSEQ multiplex PCR, and the TCRdb table lists in-frame clones only, not all of them. Among some 2.1 million clones listed, around 96% were seen once. Study results and limitations: Clonotype sharing across donors was expected to vary with sequencing depth.

The germline V gene encodes CDR1 WSHSY and CDR2 SAAADI. This CDR3 contains 13 residues. V was pared by 4 bases and J by 7 bases, with 11 bases between. Naive-designated CD8 cells lacked CD45RO, were positively enriched for CCR7, and omitted terminally differentiated effector memory CD45RA+ cells. This clonotype originated in a man aged 18 to 29 in good health. The rearrangement joins TRBV10-2 to TRBJ2-1; tentative D call: TRBD1 (6 bases). The sample taken for sequencing was naive CD8+ T cells sorted from blood. The CDR3 protein is CASSATGTNEQFF. CDR3 bases: TGCGCCAGCAGTGCGACAGGAACTAATGAGCAGTTCTTC.